The clone carrying this TCR beta chain was detected once. Germline V CDR1 and CDR2: MGHRA, YSYEKL. V shed 0 bases and J shed 1 base, with 16 bases lying between them. This CDR3 region has 17 residues. Measured with immunoSEQ multiplex PCR; TCRdb has only the in-frame clones, and not every one. The sample yields 80,000 to 90,000 clones, 85% to 95% seen once. The data are from a study of technical replicates of blood from a few donors. The chain links TRBV4-1 to TRBJ2-7; a possible D gene is TRBD2 (7 bases). The sample was T cells isolated from PBMCs. This TCR derives from a human donor in good health. In DNA, the CDR3 is TGCGCCAGCAGCCAAGAAGGTTTCAGCGGGACATCCTACGAGCAGTACTTC. Translation gives CASSQEGFSGTSYEQYF.